This TCR beta chain originates from a study of blood T cell repertoires in COVID-19. Study information: PBMCs, B-cell-depleted T cells, or T cells were the source of the cDNA or gDNA that made up the material.

Trimming at V came to 2 bases and at J to 10 bases, leaving 6 bases not matched to a gene. The CDR3 runs 16 residues. Germline V CDR1 and CDR2: SEHNR, FQNEAQ (reference sequence). As handled by the study authors: How many nucleated cells were present was estimated from reference gene primer amplification. Some clones are missing from TCRdb's copy, which holds only in-frame ones; the method was immunoSEQ multiplex PCR. V and J calls and clone size are those listed in that table; D and trimming were worked out from the DNA. Among more than 150,000 clones listed, 75% to 85% were seen once. The rearrangement links TRBV7-9 to TRBJ2-1, with 15 bases fitting TRBD2. The receptor's source is a man in his fifties or sixties with acute or convalescent COVID-19. Sequencing used peripheral blood. The CDR3 DNA sequence: TGTGCCAGCAGCTTATCCGGGACTAGCGGGAGGAGGGAGCAGTTCTTC. This sequence encodes CASSLSGTSGRREQFF.